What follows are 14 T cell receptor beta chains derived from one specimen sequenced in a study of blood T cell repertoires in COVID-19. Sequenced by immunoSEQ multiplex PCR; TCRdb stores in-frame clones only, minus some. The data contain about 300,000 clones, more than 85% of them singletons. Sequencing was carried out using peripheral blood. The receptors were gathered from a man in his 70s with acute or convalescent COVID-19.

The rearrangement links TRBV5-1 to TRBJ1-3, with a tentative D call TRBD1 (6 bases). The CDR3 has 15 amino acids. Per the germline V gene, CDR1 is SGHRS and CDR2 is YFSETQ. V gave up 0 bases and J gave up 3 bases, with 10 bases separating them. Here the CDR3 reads CASSLDGGRGNTIYF. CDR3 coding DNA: TGCGCCAGCAGCTTGGATGGGGGCCGTGGAAACACCATATATTTT.

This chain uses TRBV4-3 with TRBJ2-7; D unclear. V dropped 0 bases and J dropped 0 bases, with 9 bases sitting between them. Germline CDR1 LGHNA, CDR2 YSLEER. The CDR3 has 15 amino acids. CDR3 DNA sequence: TGCGCCAGCAGCCAAGATCTGGTTAGCTCCTACGAGCAGTACTTC. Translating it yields CASSQDLVSSYEQYF.

For the CDR3, the DNA is TGCGCCAGCAGCCATGGTACTAGCGGGAGGGTCCACGAGCAGTACTTC. Translating gives CASSHGTSGRVHEQYF. The chain links TRBV4-3 to TRBJ2-7; 13 bases are a match to TRBD2. The CDR3 runs 16 residues. Trimming cost V 3 bases and J 5 bases; bases outside gene matches: 7. Germline V gene data show CDR1 as LGHNA and CDR2 as YSLEER.

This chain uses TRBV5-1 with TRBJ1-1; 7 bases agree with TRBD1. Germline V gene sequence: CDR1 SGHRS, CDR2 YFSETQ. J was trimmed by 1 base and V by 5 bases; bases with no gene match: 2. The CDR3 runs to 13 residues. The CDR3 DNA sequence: TGCGCCAGCAGGGGACAGCCGAACACTGAAGCTTTCTTT. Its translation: CASRGQPNTEAFF.

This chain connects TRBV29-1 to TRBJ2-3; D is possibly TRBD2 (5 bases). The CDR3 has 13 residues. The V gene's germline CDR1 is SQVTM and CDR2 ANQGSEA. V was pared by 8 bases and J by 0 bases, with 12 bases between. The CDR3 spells CSSEPGSTDTQYF. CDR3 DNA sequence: TGCAGCTCCGAGCCGGGGAGCACAGATACGCAGTATTTT.

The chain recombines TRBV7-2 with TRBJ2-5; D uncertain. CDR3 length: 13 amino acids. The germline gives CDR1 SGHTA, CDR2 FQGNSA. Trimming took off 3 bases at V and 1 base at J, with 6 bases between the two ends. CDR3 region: CASSFDSQETQYF. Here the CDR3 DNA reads TGTGCCAGCAGCTTTGACTCCCAAGAGACCCAGTACTTC.

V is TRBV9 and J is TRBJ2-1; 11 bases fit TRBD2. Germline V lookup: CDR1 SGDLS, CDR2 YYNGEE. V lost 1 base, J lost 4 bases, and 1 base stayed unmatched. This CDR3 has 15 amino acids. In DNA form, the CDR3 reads TGTGCCAGCAGCGTAAGACTAGCGGGATACAATGAGCAGTTCTTC. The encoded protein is CASSVRLAGYNEQFF.

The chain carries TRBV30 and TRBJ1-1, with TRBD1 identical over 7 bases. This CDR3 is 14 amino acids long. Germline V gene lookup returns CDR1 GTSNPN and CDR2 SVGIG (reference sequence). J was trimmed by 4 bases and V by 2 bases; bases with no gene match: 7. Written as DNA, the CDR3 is TGTGCCTGGAGTTCGGGACAGCCGGGCACTGAAGCTTTCTTT. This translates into CAWSSGQPGTEAFF.

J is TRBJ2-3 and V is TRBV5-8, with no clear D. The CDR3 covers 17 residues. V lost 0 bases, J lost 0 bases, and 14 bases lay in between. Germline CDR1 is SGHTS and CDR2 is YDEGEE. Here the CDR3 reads CASSLAARHYSTDTQYF. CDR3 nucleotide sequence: TGTGCCAGCAGCTTGGCGGCGCGGCACTACAGCACAGATACGCAGTATTTT.

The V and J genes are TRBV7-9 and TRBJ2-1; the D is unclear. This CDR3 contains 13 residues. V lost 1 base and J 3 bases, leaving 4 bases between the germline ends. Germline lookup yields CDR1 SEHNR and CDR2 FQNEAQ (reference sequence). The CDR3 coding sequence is TGTGCCAGCAGCTTAGATCGCTACAATGAGCAGTTCTTC. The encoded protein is CASSLDRYNEQFF.

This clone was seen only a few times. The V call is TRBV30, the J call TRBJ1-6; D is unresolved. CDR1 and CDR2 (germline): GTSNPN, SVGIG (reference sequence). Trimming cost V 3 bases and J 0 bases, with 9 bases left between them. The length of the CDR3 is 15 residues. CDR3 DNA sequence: TGTGCCTGGAGGAGAGAGGGCTCCTATAATTCACCCCTCCACTTT. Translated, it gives CAWRREGSYNSPLHF.

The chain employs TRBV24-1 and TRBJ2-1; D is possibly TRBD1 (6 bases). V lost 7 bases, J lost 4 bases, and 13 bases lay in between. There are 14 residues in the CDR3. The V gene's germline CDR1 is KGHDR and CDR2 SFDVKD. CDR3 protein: CATSYRDGYNEQFF. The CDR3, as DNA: TGTGCCACCAGCTACAGGGATGGGTACAATGAGCAGTTCTTC.

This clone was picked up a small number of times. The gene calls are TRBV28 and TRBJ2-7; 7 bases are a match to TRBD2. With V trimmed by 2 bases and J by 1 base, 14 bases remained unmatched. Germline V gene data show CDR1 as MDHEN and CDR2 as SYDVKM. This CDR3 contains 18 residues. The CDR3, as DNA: TGTGCCAGCAGTTTAAGACCCGCGGGGGTGATTCCGTCCTACGAGCAGTACTTC. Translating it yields CASSLRPAGVIPSYEQYF.

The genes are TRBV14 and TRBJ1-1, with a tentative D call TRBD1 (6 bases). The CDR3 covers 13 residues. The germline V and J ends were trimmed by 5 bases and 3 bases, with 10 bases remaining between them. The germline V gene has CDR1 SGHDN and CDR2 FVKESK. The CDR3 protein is CASSSYRDTEAFF. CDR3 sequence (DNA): TGTGCCAGCAGCAGTTACAGGGACACTGAAGCTTTCTTT.